This T cell receptor beta chain derives from a study of T cell responses to AZD1222 COVID-19 vaccine. Whole-study results and caveats: Spike-wide vaccine-associated CD4 TCRs dominated at 160-218 and 743-854. Among AZD1222 vaccinees, only five or six were seropositive at baseline.

This clone has just a few counts. What it recognizes is unknown. Method: immunoSEQ multiplex PCR; TCRdb's copy keeps in-frame clones and lacks some. This sample has more than 110,000 clones; 70% to 90% occur once, and the top ten carry approximately 3.4%. Germline lookup yields CDR1 LGHDT and CDR2 YNNKEL (reference sequence). The CDR3 contains 14 residues. V was shortened by 0 bases and J by 0 bases, with 6 bases between the two germline ends. The sample was peripheral blood, taken on day 0 of AZD1222 vaccination. This clonotype was sampled from an adult in good health. The chain couples TRBV3-1 (or the pseudogene TRBV3-2) to TRBJ2-7; D is undetermined. CDR3 amino acids: CASSQDRSSYEQYF. In DNA form, the CDR3 reads TGTGCCAGCAGCCAAGACAGGAGCTCCTACGAGCAGTACTTC.